This T cell receptor (beta chain) was sequenced in a study of beta chain features in type 1 diabetes (dated by TCRdb to 2016 to 2019). In the study overall: Mean age, gender distribution, total cell number and subset yield did not differ between patients and healthy donors. Across all samples, some 100,000,000 sorted cells were examined, and cell number per subset correlated strongly with RNA yield. In the study, TCRB repertoires of sorted circulating CD4+ T cell subsets from recently diagnosed type 1 diabetes patients were compared with those of matched healthy donors. Whereas all 28 donors provided naive and central memory subsets, regulatory and stem cell-like memory subsets were isolated from just 8 patients and about 8 healthy donors.

From each donor, a single peripheral blood sample of 95 to 150 mL on average was drawn into heparinised tubes. A BD FACSAria II was used to sort naive, central memory, regulatory and stem cell-like memory CD4+ T cells with a panel that included CD45RO, CCR7, CD25, CD127, CD95 and CD27. A purity above 98% was achieved for all sorted populations. PBMCs were isolated immediately by Lymphoprep density gradient centrifugation and stained directly without culture. So that batch effects would be minimized, each experiment stained and sorted samples in pairs, pairing one healthy donor with one patient. The High Capacity cDNA Reverse Transcription Kit was used to reverse transcribe all of the isolated RNA, meaning that expressed TCRB transcripts were what got sequenced. Stem cell-like memory T cell samples underwent survey-depth immunoSEQ sequencing, averaging about 1 million total reads per sample. After sorted cells were lysed in RLT buffer, RNA was extracted with DNase-treated RNeasy Micro or Mini kits, with the choice depending on cell number. Each cell subset was processed separately to prevent cross-contamination, with patient and healthy donor samples processed together. The immunoSEQ multiplex PCR was used to amplify TCRB sequences from cDNA, yielding 87-bp fragments that span the CDR3 region. Amplicons were sequenced on the Illumina HiSeq platform. Processing in the source paper ran as follows. PCR bias was corrected computationally using synthetic template baselines, and reads within Hamming distance 2 were collapsed, with unmergeable singletons discarded. Reads were aligned against IMGT so that V, D and J genes, CDR3 length and insertions or deletions at six rearrangement sites could be assigned. Within each subset, clonotype counts were normalized to the number of sorted cells before true diversity and Gini coefficients were calculated with the tcR R package. The overlap coefficient, calculated on TCRB nucleotide sequences, was used to measure repertoire sharing. TCRdb carries this immuneACCESS record with in-frame sequences only. Its versions omit some clonotypes, under half of them owing to an unresolved V gene in the studies checked, with the rest unexplained. The DNA was the basis for D and trimming; V, J and clone size are from that table. The sample table contains about 25,000 clones; only one count was recorded for more than 65% of them. The ten most abundant clones make up around 1.1% of the sample.

What the authors observed across the whole study: HLA sub-analyses involved small numbers of individuals, so any influence of HLA type on TCRB rearrangement remained unresolved. A moderate but significant shortening of TCRB CDR3 length was observed in type 1 diabetes patients in all four CD4+ subsets. Naive, central memory and regulatory TCRB repertoires appeared to be more alike among patients than among healthy donors. Sequencing cDNA rather than genomic DNA could over-represent highly expressing activated cells, although activation and CD3 levels did not differ between groups. Patients with type 1 diabetes made fewer insertions and deleted more nucleotides at VDJ recombination sites, implying thymic rearrangement abnormalities. PCR might favor shorter templates, but patient and control samples were amplified and corrected together, so any skew would affect both groups equally.

In regard to this clone: The clone's antigen remains unknown. Base qualities are not recorded, but no much larger clone differs from it by a single base.

Measured from the cysteine to the phenylalanine, the CDR3 is 16 residues long. This entry keeps only the CDR3 DNA: 48 bases, framed from base 1. Looking up the germline V gene yields CDR1 KGHSH and CDR2 LQKENI. Ends trimmed: V by 1 base, J by 6 bases; bases unmatched to a gene: 7. The receptor was isolated from a woman aged 40 to 50 with type 1 diabetes. The sequence joins TRBV18 to TRBJ2-7, and 12 junction bases match TRBD1. Sequencing was performed on stem cell memory CD4+ T cells from blood. The cell subset or site label of this sample denotes: stem cell-like memory CD4+ T cells. The CDR3 region has the sequence CASSPLPGQGAGEQYF. Read as DNA, the sequence is TGTGCCAGCTCACCACTTCCGGGACAGGGGGCTGGCGAGCAGTACTTC. When the CDR3 is completed using the reference TRBV18 and TRBJ2-7 genes on either side, the full variable domain is NAGVMQNPRHLVRRRGQEARLRCSPMKGHSHVYWYRQLPEEGLKFMVYLQKENIIDESGMPKERFSAEFPKEGPSILRIQQVVRGDSAAYFCASSPLPGQGAGEQYFGPGTRLTVT.